The 25 T cell receptor beta chains listed next were all sequenced from one sample in a study of T cell responses to AZD1222 COVID-19 vaccine. Assay: immunoSEQ multiplex PCR; the TCRdb copy retains only in-frame clones and omits some. Of about 130,000 clones detected, approximately 84% appear once; the ten largest clones hold around 22%. Sample: peripheral blood, taken on day 0 of AZD1222 vaccination. These receptors came from an adult in good health.

The V gene is TRBV5-6, the J gene TRBJ1-4; D unresolved. The CDR3 totals 14 residues. Trimming removed 4 bases from V and 4 bases from J, with 11 bases in between. Germline V lookup: CDR1 SGHDT, CDR2 YYEEEE. The CDR3 sequence is CASSLWGVNEKLFF. The CDR3 DNA sequence: TGTGCCAGCAGCCTCTGGGGAGTTAATGAAAAACTGTTTTTT.

The chain is built from TRBV5-6 and TRBJ2-7, with 10 bases lining up with TRBD2. This CDR3 spans 16 amino acids. Germline trimming cut 4 bases from V and 3 bases from J; bases unmatched to any gene: 10. Germline CDR1 reads SGHDT; CDR2 reads YYEEEE. CDR3 coding DNA: TGTGCCAGCAGCCCCGTAGCGGGGGGCCATTACTACGAGCAGTACTTC. Translation gives CASSPVAGGHYYEQYF.

This clone appeared a single time. The rearrangement joins TRBV6-2 or TRBV6-3 to TRBJ2-3; possible D gene TRBD2, 7 bases. Germline-derived CDR1 and CDR2 are MNHEY and SVGEGT. The CDR3 runs to 17 residues. The V gene lost 4 bases and the J gene lost 2 bases, with 19 bases spanning the gap. This chain's CDR3 is CASSSQGGAGATDTQYF. The DNA of the CDR3 is TGTGCCAGCAGTTCCCAAGGTGGCGCGGGGGCCACAGATACGCAGTATTTT.

This clone was recorded once. The chain couples TRBV6-1 to TRBJ1-4; the D gene is possibly TRBD1 (6 bases). Trimming took off 2 bases at V and 4 bases at J, with 17 bases between the two ends. Germline CDR1 MNHNS, CDR2 SASEGT. This CDR3 is built from 17 residues. In nucleotides, the CDR3 is TGTGCCAGCAGTGAAAGGGGGGGCCCGACCTATAATGAAAAACTGTTTTTT. Its protein product is CASSERGGPTYNEKLFF.

The chain recombines TRBV10-2 with TRBJ2-2; D is uncertain. This CDR3 has 13 residues. V was shortened by 8 bases and J by 4 bases, with 11 bases between the two germline ends. The germline gives CDR1 WSHSY, CDR2 SAAADI. CDR3 nucleotides: TGCGCCAGCGGCCCGATTTCCACCGGGGAGCTGTTTTTT. The encoded protein is CASGPISTGELFF.

The chain couples TRBV7-2 to TRBJ1-2; D is unresolved. This CDR3 is built from 12 residues. Trimming shortened V by 3 bases and J by 9 bases, and 11 bases separated the two germline ends. Germline V gives CDR1 SGHTA, CDR2 FQGNSA. The CDR3, as DNA: TGTGCCAGCAGCTTCTGGGGAAGTAGCTACACCTTC. Its protein product is CASSFWGSSYTF.

The chain is built from TRBV28 and TRBJ2-2; D is perhaps TRBD2 (5 bases). Germline assignment: CDR1 MDHEN and CDR2 SYDVKM. This CDR3 contains 13 residues. The V end lost 8 bases, the J end lost 6 bases, and 13 bases lay between the germline ends. CDR3 in amino acids: CASGRTSAGELFF. The CDR3 DNA reads as TGTGCCAGCGGCCGGACTTCGGCCGGGGAGCTGTTTTTT.

This sequence joins TRBV4-3 and TRBJ2-2; D remains ambiguous. The germline V and J ends were trimmed by 3 bases and 3 bases, with 8 bases remaining between them. CDR3 size: 14 residues. Germline V gene data show CDR1 as LGHNA and CDR2 as YSLEER. The CDR3 loop is CASSQARYTGELFF. CDR3 nucleotides: TGCGCCAGCAGCCAGGCGCGCTACACCGGGGAGCTGTTTTTT.

The chain carries TRBV6-1 and TRBJ1-2; 7 bases agree with TRBD1. Germline CDR1 and CDR2: MNHNS and SASEGT. The CDR3 spans 14 residues. The J segment lost 8 bases and the V segment lost 7 bases, leaving 13 bases of the junction unmatched. The CDR3 here is CASTNPWQGGGYTF. DNA of the CDR3: TGTGCCAGCACCAACCCGTGGCAGGGGGGCGGCTACACCTTC.

This chain joins TRBV19 and TRBJ1-5; D is uncertain. The CDR3 totals 16 residues. V was pared by 0 bases and J by 2 bases, with 11 bases between. The germline CDR1 and CDR2 sequences are LNHDA and SQIVND (reference sequence). CDR3 in DNA: TGTGCCAGTAGTATAGATCCCGTGGGTGGCAATCAGCCCCAGCATTTT. It specifies CASSIDPVGGNQPQHF. The whole variable domain, filled in from reference TRBV19 and TRBJ1-5, reads DGGITQSPKYLFRKEGQNVTLSCEQNLNHDAMYWYRQDPGQGLRLIYYSQIVNDFQKGDIAEGYSVSREKKESFPLTVTSAQKNPTAFYLCASSIDPVGGNQPQHFGDGTRLSIL.

This clone is a singleton in its sample. The CDR3 region is CASSAGTGDSYEQYF. The CDR3, as DNA: TGTGCCAGCAGTGCCGGGACAGGCGATTCCTACGAGCAGTACTTC. The J gene is TRBJ2-7, the V gene TRBV27; 8 nucleotides agree with TRBD1. The V gene's germline CDR1 is MNHEY and CDR2 SMNVEV (reference sequence). V was clipped by 5 bases and J by 1 base; unmatched bases: 7. This CDR3 is built from 15 residues.

The chain couples TRBV5-1 to TRBJ2-2; 8 bases map to TRBD2. Germline lookup yields CDR1 SGHRS and CDR2 YFSETQ. The ends lost 2 bases at V and 3 bases at J; junction bases unmatched: 3. The CDR3 has 15 residues. The CDR3 nucleotides read TGCGCCAGCAGCTTTGCGGGGGGAGACACCGGGGAGCTGTTTTTT. Residues: CASSFAGGDTGELFF.

V and J are TRBV7-9 and TRBJ1-2; possibly TRBD1 for D (6 bases). Trimming stripped 5 bases from V and 1 base from J, with 23 bases between. Germline CDR1 and CDR2: SEHNR and FQNEAQ (reference sequence). The CDR3 loop spans 18 amino acids. As DNA, the CDR3 is TGTGCCAGCAGCCAACGGGGGCAGGAGGGGATCTTTAACTATGGCTACACCTTC. Encoded protein: CASSQRGQEGIFNYGYTF.

The rearrangement uses TRBV4-1 and TRBJ1-6, with D uncertain. Per germline, CDR1 MGHRA and CDR2 YSYEKL. This CDR3 comprises 13 residues. V gave up 1 base and J gave up 11 bases, with 9 bases separating them. The CDR3 DNA reads TGCGCCAGCAGCCAAGGGGTGTTCGCACCCCTCCACTTT. Its protein is CASSQGVFAPLHF.

This clone has only a few counts. The chain recombines TRBV7-2 with TRBJ1-2; unclear D gene. Germline V gene lookup returns CDR1 SGHTA and CDR2 FQGNSA. V was pared by 1 base and J by 3 bases, with 12 bases between. This CDR3 region has 15 residues. This CDR3 reads CASSLGSDPYYGYTF. CDR3 sequence (DNA): TGTGCCAGCAGCTTAGGGTCAGATCCTTACTATGGCTACACCTTC.

This clone came up a few times. Other DNA sequences of this sample code for an identical CDR3. J is TRBJ1-5 and V is TRBV15; 7 bases line up with TRBD1. Germline values: CDR1 LNHNV, CDR2 YYDKDF (reference sequence). V lost 0 bases and J lost 3; bases outside the gene matches: 2. CDR3 length: 15 residues. The CDR3 region is CATSRDGTANQPQHF. The CDR3 nucleotides read TGTGCCACCAGCAGAGACGGGACAGCCAATCAGCCCCAGCATTTT.

This chain uses TRBV5-1 with TRBJ1-1; TRBD1 might be the D (6 bases). Deletions cut 4 bases from V and 1 base from J, with 17 bases between. Germline lookup yields CDR1 SGHRS and CDR2 YFSETQ. The CDR3 is 16 residues long. CDR3 loop: CASSTGVWGANTEAFF. CDR3 nucleotide sequence: TGCGCCAGCAGCACTGGAGTTTGGGGGGCGAACACTGAAGCTTTCTTT.

J is TRBJ1-6 and V is TRBV28; 10 nucleotides line up with TRBD1. The CDR3 has 15 residues. The V gene end was trimmed by 2 bases and the J gene end by 9 bases; junction bases not matched to a gene: 4. Germline V lookup: CDR1 MDHEN, CDR2 SYDVKM. CDR3 region: CASSLKTGGGSPLHF. DNA of the CDR3: TGTGCCAGCAGTTTAAAGACAGGGGGCGGTTCACCCCTCCACTTT.

For the CDR3, the DNA is TGTGCCAGCAGCCCGGGCCGTAGAAACACCATATATTTT. Translation gives CASSPGRRNTIYF. This chain connects TRBV7-2 to TRBJ1-3; D gene uncertain. CDR3 length: 13 amino acids. Trimming pared 5 bases from V and 5 bases from J, leaving 10 bases between. Per the germline V gene, CDR1 is SGHTA and CDR2 is FQGNSA.

This clone has just one count. The gene calls are TRBV7-9 and TRBJ1-2, with D possibly TRBD1 on 5 matching bases. V was cut by 6 bases and J by 7 bases, with 30 bases left in between. Germline values: CDR1 SEHNR, CDR2 FQNEAQ (reference sequence). The CDR3 runs 18 residues. CDR3 sequence reads: CASSPFRGPRSNTIGYTF. The DNA for the CDR3 is TGTGCCAGCAGTCCCTTTAGGGGACCCCGGAGCAATACTATTGGCTACACCTTC.

V is TRBV2 and J is TRBJ1-2; D not resolved. Trimming left V 7 bases short and J 12 bases short, with 15 bases between. Germline V gene lookup returns CDR1 SNHLY and CDR2 FYNNEI. The CDR3 is 11 residues long. In DNA, the CDR3 is TGTGCCAGCAAGAAGGAGGCTGGAGACACCTTC. Its protein product is CASKKEAGDTF.

This chain links TRBV6-2 or TRBV6-3 with TRBJ1-1; 7 bases are a match to TRBD1. The germline gives CDR1 MNHEY, CDR2 SVGEGT. Germline trimming cut 4 bases from V and 4 bases from J; bases unmatched to any gene: 6. CDR3 length equals 14 residues. The CDR3: CASSFRTGGTEAFF. DNA of the CDR3: TGTGCCAGCAGTTTCCGGACAGGAGGCACTGAAGCTTTCTTT.

On this clone: Additional DNA sequences in this sample encode the identical CDR3. CDR3 residues: CASSLGADNEQFF. The CDR3 bases are TGTGCCAGCAGCTTAGGGGCGGACAATGAGCAGTTCTTC. The rearrangement links TRBV7-3 to TRBJ2-1, with D possibly being TRBD1 (5 bases). This CDR3 has 13 residues. V lost 2 bases, J lost 5 bases, and 7 bases lay in between. The germline CDR1 and CDR2 sequences are SGHTA and FQGTGA.

This clone appeared a single time. The V and J genes are TRBV9 and TRBJ1-1, with unresolved D. CDR3 length equals 12 residues. Per the germline V gene, CDR1 is SGDLS and CDR2 is YYNGEE. Trimming removed 2 bases from V and 10 bases from J, with 12 bases in between. The CDR3 DNA follows: TGTGCCAGCAGCGTCGACTTGGATGGAGCTTTCTTT. Amino acids: CASSVDLDGAFF.

This chain joins TRBV24-1 and TRBJ1-2; maybe TRBD1 (6 bases). Per the germline V gene, CDR1 is KGHDR and CDR2 is SFDVKD. Trimming removed 6 bases at V and 6 bases at J, with 7 bases between. The CDR3 is made up of 11 amino acids. The CDR3 region is CATSQGNGYTF. CDR3 nucleotides: TGTGCCACCAGTCAGGGGAATGGCTACACCTTC.